This T cell receptor beta chain was recovered during a study of blood T cell repertoires in COVID-19. Study-wide background: Researchers got acute and convalescent COVID-19 samples from the United States, Italy and Spain. T cells, B-cell-depleted T cells, or PBMCs supplied cDNA or gDNA.

All enrollees were roughly 18 to 90 years old and from 20 to 25 US areas. Cohorts were assigned according to the clinical history that participants reported. Germline V CDR1 and CDR2: SGHTA, FQGNSA. The CDR3 runs 14 residues. Trimming at V came to 8 bases and at J to 6 bases, leaving 8 bases not matched to a gene. The table came from immunoSEQ multiplex PCR; TCRdb's copy has only in-frame clones and leaves some out. This sample carries approximately 220,000 clones, roughly 90% of them seen once, and the ten largest clones take just over 2.5%. The genes are TRBV7-2 and TRBJ2-2, with TRBD1 matching over 8 bases. The specimen sequenced was PBMCs or T cells enriched from blood (not recorded which). The receptor was derived from a woman aged 30 to 39 with acute COVID-19. CDR3 loop: CASQTGDSSGELFF. DNA of the CDR3: TGTGCCAGCCAGACAGGGGATAGTTCCGGGGAGCTGTTTTTT. The whole variable domain, filled in from reference TRBV7-2 and TRBJ2-2, reads GAGVSQSPSNKVTEKGKDVELRCDPISGHTALYWYRQSLGQGLEFLIYFQGNSAPDKSGLPSDRFSAERTGGSVSTLTIQRTQQEDSAVYLCASQTGDSSGELFFGEGSRLTVL.